This TCR beta chain was sequenced during a study of T cell responses to AZD1222 COVID-19 vaccine. This clone showed up just once. Its antigen is currently unknown. Data came from immunoSEQ multiplex PCR; TCRdb stores just in-frame clones and leaves some out. The sample lists 80,000 to 100,000 clones; roughly 88% were seen once. General observations from the study: Distributed over spike, vaccine-associated CD4 TCRs predominated at 160-218 and 743-854.

The sample here was peripheral blood, taken on day 0 of AZD1222 vaccination. The receptor's source is an adult in good health.

CDR3 nucleotide sequence: TGTGCCGGCGGAGTGGAGACCCAGTACTTC. This sequence encodes CAGGVETQYF. The rearrangement uses TRBV6-9 and TRBJ2-5; D not certain. The CDR3 extends over 10 amino acids. Germline V lookup: CDR1 MNHGY, CDR2 SVAAGI. V was pared by 11 bases and J by 5 bases, with 9 bases between.